The next 18 T cell receptor beta chains were all read from a single sample in a study of blood T cells in healthy people across ages. Together with a sample-barcoded 5' primer, a J-beta primer mix was included in a second PCR lasting roughly 7 to 11 cycles. MiXCR was run by TCRdb on the 5' RACE reads, yielding one entry per CDR3 protein. The data contain 700,000 to 900,000 distinct CDR3 sequences, about 53% of them singletons. The sequencing sample was made of blood. Source of these receptors: a man aged 80 or over in good health.

This clonotype has just one count. This chain uses TRBV24-1 with TRBJ1-2, with a tentative D call TRBD1 (5 bases). CDR1 is KGHDR, CDR2 SFDVKD, per germline. V lost 2 bases and J lost 4, with 10 bases in between. The CDR3 is made up of 14 amino acids. CDR3 protein: CATSDSQGTYGYTF. The CDR3, as DNA: TGTGCCACCAGTGATTCCCAGGGTACCTATGGCTACACCTTC.

This clonotype occurred a few times. The chain carries TRBV4-2 and TRBJ2-2; 12 bases align to TRBD2. CDR3 length: 18 amino acids. The V gene's germline CDR1 is LGHNA and CDR2 YNFKEQ. After removal of 3 bases from V and 0 bases from J, the junction contained 5 bases not matched to a gene. The CDR3 protein is CASSQSTSGGANTGELFF. CDR3 DNA sequence: TGTGCCAGCAGCCAGTCGACTAGCGGGGGAGCGAACACCGGGGAGCTGTTTTTT.

V is TRBV9 and J is TRBJ2-7; TRBD1 matches at 7 bases. CDR1 and CDR2 from the germline V gene are SGDLS and YYNGEE. The CDR3 loop spans 14 amino acids. V dropped 0 bases and J dropped 3; count of bases not matched to a gene: 3. CDR3 amino acids: CASSVAGQNYEQYF. In DNA form, the CDR3 reads TGTGCCAGCAGCGTAGCGGGACAGAACTACGAGCAGTACTTC.

The chain carries TRBV3-1 and TRBJ2-5, with TRBD2 identical over 14 bases. Trimming removed 6 bases from V and 2 bases from J; junction bases left unmatched: 5. Germline CDR1 LGHDT, CDR2 YNNKEL (reference sequence). CDR3 size: 16 residues. The CDR3: CASSRTSGGPQETQYF. The DNA of the CDR3 is TGTGCCAGCAGTCGGACTAGCGGGGGGCCGCAAGAGACCCAGTACTTC.

This clonotype showed up just a few times. The rearrangement uses TRBV4-2 and TRBJ1-2; TRBD1 aligns across 7 bases. V lost 3 bases to trimming and J lost 6 bases; unmatched junction nucleotides: 7. The CDR3 contains 14 residues. Germline CDR1 LGHNA, CDR2 YNFKEQ. The CDR3 here is CASSQNTGVDGYTF. The CDR3 DNA follows: TGTGCCAGCAGCCAGAATACAGGGGTTGATGGCTACACCTTC.

V and J are TRBV25-1 and TRBJ2-4; either TRBD1 or TRBD2 may fit D (7 bases each). V lost 1 base to trimming and J lost 3 bases, with 13 bases between them. There are 16 residues in the CDR3. Germline V gene lookup returns CDR1 MGHDK and CDR2 SYGVNS. CDR3 loop: CASSESQGEGKNIQYF. The CDR3 DNA sequence: TGTGCCAGCAGTGAATCCCAGGGGGAGGGCAAAAACATTCAGTACTTC.

This sequence joins TRBV20-1 and TRBJ2-1, with no clear D. This CDR3 has 14 residues. The V gene lost 3 bases and the J gene lost 0 bases, with 9 bases spanning the gap. CDR1 DFQATT and CDR2 SNEGSKA come from the germline V gene (reference sequence). DNA of the CDR3: TGCAGTGCTAGTCCCCTGGGCTCCTACAATGAGCAGTTCTTC. As protein: CSASPLGSYNEQFF.

This chain links TRBV28 with TRBJ2-5, with no clear D. Trimming shortened V by 4 bases and J by 4 bases, and 19 bases separated the two germline ends. The CDR3 consists of 16 residues. Germline V gene data show CDR1 as MDHEN and CDR2 as SYDVKM. The CDR3 sequence is CASSSILRSIIETQYF. DNA for the CDR3: TGTGCCAGCAGTTCCATCCTCCGGTCAATTATAGAGACCCAGTACTTC.

The chain links TRBV11-2 to TRBJ2-7; D is possibly TRBD1 (5 bases). This CDR3 spans 16 amino acids. Germline-derived CDR1 and CDR2 are SGHAT and FQNNGV. V lost 2 bases, J lost 4 bases, and 18 bases lay in between. For the CDR3, the DNA is TGTGCCAGCAGCTTAATGAGCAGGGCATCTTCGTACGAGCAGTACTTC. Protein product: CASSLMSRASSYEQYF. The full variable domain, its missing parts supplied by reference TRBV11-2 and TRBJ2-7, is EAGVAQSPRYKIIEKRQSVAFWCNPISGHATLYWYQQILGQGPKLLIQFQNNGVVDDSQLPKDRFSAERLKGVDSTLKIQPAKLEDSAVYLCASSLMSRASSYEQYFGPGTRLTVT.

This clonotype was seen only a few times. This sequence joins TRBV5-1 and TRBJ2-1; unclear D gene. Germline CDR1 and CDR2: SGHRS and YFSETQ. V lost 2 bases and J 5 bases, leaving 11 bases between the germline ends. The CDR3 is 14 amino acids. The CDR3 bases are TGCGCCAGCAGCTTTATACAGAGAGACAATGAGCAGTTCTTC. This gives the protein CASSFIQRDNEQFF.

V gene TRBV13 combines with J gene TRBJ2-5; tentatively, D is TRBD2 (6 bases). The tail of the sequence fits TRBJ2-7 better, so the J call may be wrong. The CDR3 loop spans 14 amino acids. Germline V gene lookup returns CDR1 PRHDT and CDR2 FYEKMQ (reference sequence). The CDR3 protein is CASSLATSPGEQYF. The CDR3 coding sequence is TGTGCCAGCAGCTTAGCTACTAGCCCAGGCGAGCAGTACTTC.

The chain uses TRBV7-8 and TRBJ2-4, with TRBD2 matching 7 bases. The germline CDR1 and CDR2 sequences are SGHVS and FQNEAQ. J was trimmed by 0 bases and V by 5 bases; bases with no gene match: 10. The CDR3 has 17 residues. The CDR3 coding sequence is TGTGCCAGCAGCCCGTCACTAGCGAAGGAAGCCAAAAACATTCAGTACTTC. This encodes CASSPSLAKEAKNIQYF.

The chain combines TRBV12-3 or TRBV12-4 with TRBJ1-6; D is possibly TRBD1 (5 bases). The V gene lost 5 bases and the J gene lost 10 bases, with 18 bases spanning the gap. The CDR3 spans 15 residues. CDR3 amino acids: CASSPSGGKYSPLHF. For the CDR3, the DNA is TGTGCCAGCAGTCCAAGTGGGGGAAAGTACTCACCCCTCCACTTT.

V usage is TRBV10-1 and J usage is TRBJ1-2; TRBD1 matches at 9 bases. The CDR3 runs to 13 residues. CDR1 is WNHNN, CDR2 SYGVQD, per germline (reference sequence). V was clipped by 11 bases and J by 1 base; unmatched bases: 5. The CDR3 DNA reads TGCGCCGGCGGACAGGGGTGTAACTATGGCTACACCTTC. This encodes CAGGQGCNYGYTF.

This chain uses TRBV20-1 with TRBJ1-4; D not certain. Deletions cut 0 bases from V and 4 bases from J, with 12 bases between. From germline, CDR1 is DFQATT and CDR2 SNEGSKA (reference sequence). CDR3 length equals 15 residues. The CDR3 DNA is TGCAGTGCTAGAGATCAAGGATCCAGTAATGAAAAACTGTTTTTT. This codes for CSARDQGSSNEKLFF.

The sample holds a few counts of this clonotype. The V gene is TRBV5-1, the J gene TRBJ2-3, with D unclear. There are 15 residues in the CDR3. Trimming left V 0 bases short and J 4 bases short, with 12 bases between. Germline V lookup: CDR1 SGHRS, CDR2 YFSETQ. The chain's CDR3 is CASSLDRAPPDTQYF. The DNA of the CDR3 is TGCGCCAGCAGCTTGGATCGGGCCCCCCCAGATACGCAGTATTTT.

The chain combines TRBV6-5 with TRBJ2-7; D perhaps matches TRBD2 (6 bases). This CDR3 is built from 15 residues. Between the trimmed V and J ends, which lost 11 bases and 7 bases, there was a span of 27 bases. Germline CDR1 MNHEY, CDR2 SVGAGI. The CDR3 DNA follows: TGTGCCGCAATAGCAACTTCCGTGGGACTTGGGGAGCAGTACTTC. Its translation is CAAIATSVGLGEQYF.

This chain links TRBV25-1 with TRBJ2-6; the match to TRBD1 covers 7 bases. Germline V lookup: CDR1 MGHDK, CDR2 SYGVNS. Trimming cost V 4 bases and J 0 bases; bases outside gene matches: 6. The CDR3 is 17 residues long. This chain's CDR3 is CASSVRDSDSGANVLTF. DNA of the CDR3: TGTGCCAGCAGTGTCCGGGACAGTGACTCTGGGGCCAACGTCCTGACTTTC.